The subject of this entry is one T cell receptor beta chain. The entry originates in a study of PD-L1 blockade in urothelial cancer. The wider study: Across blood samples, T cells had a median count of about 140,000.

The assay was immunoSEQ multiplex PCR, and TCRdb's table has in-frame clones only and misses some. This table holds tens of thousands of clones, 70% to 90% found once. Indicated time point: pretreatment peripheral blood. Unmatched junction bases numbered 3, after V lost 8 bases and J lost 6 bases. This CDR3 is 14 amino acids long. Germline values: CDR1 SNHLY, CDR2 FYNNEI. The V and J genes are TRBV2 and TRBJ2-1; 14 bases are a match to TRBD2. The source material was PBMCs, sampled around atezolizumab (anti-PD-L1) treatment. The source is a man between 40 and 49 years old with urothelial cancer. Here the CDR3 DNA reads TGTGCCAGCGCGACTAGCGGGAGGGGCAATGAGCAGTTCTTC. It encodes CASATSGRGNEQFF.